This TCR beta chain was captured in a study of patients and donors after allogeneic stem cell transplantation. This CDR3 has 14 residues. Germline V gene sequence: CDR1 DFQATT, CDR2 SNEGSKA (reference sequence). Unmatched junction bases numbered 8, after V lost 3 bases and J lost 4 bases. This clonotype was observed at least ten times. TCRdb called the RT-PCR reads again in MiXCR, with one record for every CDR3 protein. The sample shows hundreds of thousands of distinct CDR3 sequences, 16% of them seen only once. The chain links TRBV20-1 to TRBJ2-5; TRBD2 aligns across 7 bases. The receptor comes from a human donor who was either an allogeneic HSCT recipient or a stem cell or donor lymphocyte infusion donor (not recorded which). It is not recorded whose cells these are; they may come from a transplant donor. The sample taken for sequencing was blood, either unsorted or a sorted T cell fraction (not recorded which). CDR3 sequence reads: CSASGAGARETQYF. The CDR3 nucleotides are TGCAGTGCTAGCGGTGCGGGAGCCCGAGAGACCCAGTACTTC.